This T cell receptor (beta chain) derives from a study of CD8 T cells in Susac syndrome. Reverse transcription of about 0.5 to 1 ug RNA used random hexamers. TCRdb ran MiXCR on the immunoSEQ multiplex PCR reads and lists one entry per CDR3 protein. The top ten clones hold about 0.25% of a sample with 130,000 to 150,000 distinct CDR3 sequences, approximately 95% of them seen once. Overall study results and limits: As the study acknowledged, the number of individuals who were part of its TCR sequencing and HLA analysis was relatively small.

The CDR3 covers 13 residues. The V end lost 1 base, the J end lost 5 bases, and 6 bases lay between the germline ends. The germline gives CDR1 MNHEY, CDR2 SVGAGI. Worth noting for this clonotype: Its target is not known.

The sample taken for sequencing was CD8+ T cells from PBMCs. The clonotype originates from a human donor in good health. This chain links TRBV6-5 with TRBJ2-1; D is unclear. The CDR3 here is CASSYLGNNEQFF. DNA of the CDR3: TGTGCCAGCAGTTACTTAGGTAACAATGAGCAGTTCTTC.